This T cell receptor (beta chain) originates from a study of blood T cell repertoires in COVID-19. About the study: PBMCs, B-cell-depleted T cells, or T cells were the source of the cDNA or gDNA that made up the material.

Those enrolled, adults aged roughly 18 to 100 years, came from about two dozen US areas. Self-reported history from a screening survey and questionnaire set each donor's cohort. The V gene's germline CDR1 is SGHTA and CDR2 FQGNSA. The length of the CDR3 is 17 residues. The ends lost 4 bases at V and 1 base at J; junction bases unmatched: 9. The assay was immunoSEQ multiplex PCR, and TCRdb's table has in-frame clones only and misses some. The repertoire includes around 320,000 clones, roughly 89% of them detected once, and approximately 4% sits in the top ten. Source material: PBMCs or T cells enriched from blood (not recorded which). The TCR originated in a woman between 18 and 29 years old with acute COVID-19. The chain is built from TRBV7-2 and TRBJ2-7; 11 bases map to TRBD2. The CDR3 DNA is TGTGCCAGCAGCTCCCTTAGCGGGAGGGCCTTATCCTACGAGCAGTACTTC. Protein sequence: CASSSLSGRALSYEQYF.